This is a list of T cell receptor beta chains from one sample in a study of human T cells and chemical hapten exposure. TCRdb redid the calling of the RACE reads with MiXCR, one entry per CDR3 protein. In the table there are around 40,000 distinct CDR3 sequences, approximately 11% of which are singletons. The sample consisted of whole blood, taken in connection with sensitization to the hapten diphenylcyclopropenone (DPC). The receptors here all came from a woman in her thirties or forties with alopecia areata. Some clones in this sample may be carry-over from other donors' samples. CDR3s include the opening cysteine and the closing phenylalanine or tryptophan. Each record gives: V gene, D gene, J gene, CDR3 length, clone size, CDR3 protein, CDR3 DNA. The D gene is left open where the match is weak. The size field is filled for only some rows; it gives once, few, many or a size class.

>TRBV28|-|TRBJ2-5|13|-
CASRPQGEETQYF
TGTGCCAGCAGGCCACAGGGAGAAGAGACCCAGTACTTC
>TRBV7-2|-|TRBJ1-1|13|many
CASSELGFTEAFF
TGTGCCAGCAGCGAGCTGGGGTTCACTGAAGCTTTCTTT
>TRBV18|TRBD1|TRBJ1-6|15|many
CASSRDGRGNSPLHF
TGTGCCAGCTCACGGGACGGCAGGGGGAATTCACCCCTCCACTTT
>TRBV20-1|-|TRBJ2-1|15|-
CSARDEGIPYNEQFF
TGCAGTGCTAGAGATGAGGGAATCCCCTACAATGAGCAGTTCTTC
>TRBV20-1|TRBD2|TRBJ2-1|13|few
CSARALGGNEQFF
TGCAGTGCTAGAGCCCTGGGGGGGAATGAGCAGTTCTTC
>TRBV18|-|TRBJ2-1|14|many
CASSPSGSYNEQFF
TGTGCCAGCTCACCATCTGGCTCCTACAATGAGCAGTTCTTC
>TRBV7-2|-|TRBJ2-1|12|-
CASSLLGGEQFF
TGTGCCAGCAGCTTATTAGGGGGAGAGCAGTTCTTC
>TRBV28|-|TRBJ2-5|10|few
CASSGETQYF
TGTGCCAGCAGTGGAGAGACCCAGTACTTC
>TRBV29-1|-|TRBJ2-7|13|few
CSVEDLPRAEQYF
TGCAGCGTTGAAGATCTGCCCAGGGCCGAGCAGTACTTC
>TRBV4-2|-|TRBJ2-3|13|-
CASSQDALFTQYF
TGTGCCAGCAGCCAAGATGCACTTTTTACGCAGTATTTT
>TRBV6-2/TRBV6-3|TRBD1|TRBJ2-2|15|few
CASSSGQGSTGELFF
TGTGCCAGCAGTTCTGGACAGGGAAGCACCGGGGAGCTGTTTTTT
>TRBV7-8|-|TRBJ2-2|17|many
CASSATRLLGNTGELFF
TGTGCCAGCAGCGCTACTAGGCTCCTTGGTAACACCGGGGAGCTGTTTTTT
>TRBV18|TRBD1|TRBJ2-1|15|many
CASSPRQGARNEQFF
TGTGCCAGCTCACCACGACAGGGGGCTCGGAATGAGCAGTTCTTC
>TRBV18|-|TRBJ1-1|12|many
CASSPINTEAFF
TGTGCCAGCTCACCGATTAACACTGAAGCTTTCTTT
>TRBV10-1|-|TRBJ2-7|13|-
CASSESSDAGQYF
TGCGCCAGCAGTGAGTCGAGTGACGCGGGGCAGTACTTC
>TRBV5-1|-|TRBJ2-5|12|few
CASSLWGETQYF
TGCGCCAGCAGCTTGTGGGGAGAGACCCAGTACTTC
>TRBV7-2|-|TRBJ2-6|17|few
CASQRLARGLGANVLTF
TGTGCCAGCCAACGGCTAGCCCGAGGTCTGGGGGCCAACGTCCTGACTTTC
>TRBV5-5|-|TRBJ1-6|15|many
CASERSAGRDSPLHF
TGTGCCAGCGAGAGGAGCGCGGGGCGAGATTCACCCCTCCACTTT
>TRBV10-1|-|TRBJ2-3|14|-
CASSESTRRGTQYF
TGCGCCAGCAGTGAGTCCACCCGGCGGGGTACGCAGTATTTT
>TRBV3-1|-|TRBJ2-1|15|-
CASRTSDSSYNEQFF
TGTGCCAGCAGGACTTCGGACAGCTCCTACAATGAGCAGTTCTTC
>TRBV7-6|-|TRBJ1-3|18|few
CASSLRASSPVGGNTIYF
TGTGCCAGCAGCTTAAGGGCCAGTTCGCCAGTGGGAGGAAACACCATATATTTT
>TRBV5-1|-|TRBJ2-7|14|many
CASSPRNQGYEQYF
TGCGCCAGCAGCCCCCGGAATCAGGGGTACGAGCAGTACTTC
>TRBV7-6|TRBD2|TRBJ2-3|18|many
CASSLALLAGGPGDTQYF
TGTGCCAGCAGCTTAGCGCTCCTAGCGGGGGGCCCGGGAGATACGCAGTATTTT
>TRBV6-2/TRBV6-3|-|TRBJ2-1|16|few
CASSHPGRGGYNEQFF
TGTGCCAGCAGCCACCCTGGGAGGGGGGGCTACAATGAGCAGTTCTTC
>TRBV18|-|TRBJ1-5|12|few
CASSPGGQPQHF
TGTGCCAGCTCACCGGGTGGTCAGCCCCAGCATTTT
>TRBV28|TRBD1|TRBJ2-3|15|many
CASSHRGGGTDTQYF
TGTGCCAGCAGCCACAGGGGCGGTGGCACAGATACGCAGTATTTT
>TRBV12-3/TRBV12-4|TRBD2|TRBJ2-1|14|-
CASTPSGTGNEQFF
TGTGCCAGCACCCCTAGCGGGACGGGGAATGAGCAGTTCTTC
>TRBV7-2|-|TRBJ2-3|13|many
CASSLVWGDTQYF
TGTGCCAGCAGCTTAGTCTGGGGGGATACGCAGTATTTT
>TRBV28|-|TRBJ1-2|14|many
CASSPVPPVYGYTF
TGTGCCAGCAGTCCCGTCCCCCCAGTTTATGGCTACACCTTC
>TRBV12-5|TRBD2|TRBJ2-1|13|-
CASGLAGRNEQFF
TGTGCTAGTGGCCTAGCGGGAAGGAATGAGCAGTTCTTC
>TRBV5-4|-|TRBJ2-1|14|many
CASSKRDGYNEQFF
TGTGCCAGCAGCAAAAGGGACGGGTACAATGAGCAGTTCTTC
>TRBV27|-|TRBJ1-1|15|-
CASSLSGRPNTEAFF
TGTGCCAGCAGTTTATCGGGCAGGCCCAACACTGAAGCTTTCTTT
>TRBV28|-|TRBJ1-1|14|few
CASSFLRESTEAFF
TGTGCCAGCAGTTTCCTCAGGGAGAGCACTGAAGCTTTCTTT
>TRBV10-2|-|TRBJ2-5|15|once
CASSEPGGGQETQYF
TGCGCCAGCAGTGAGCCCGGAGGGGGGCAAGAGACCCAGTACTTC
>TRBV29-1|-|TRBJ2-3|12|-
CSVGRGTDTQYF
TGCAGCGTTGGGAGGGGCACAGATACGCAGTATTTT
>TRBV9|-|TRBJ1-2|13|many
CASSVVYNYGYTF
TGTGCCAGCAGCGTAGTATATAACTATGGCTACACCTTC
>TRBV29-1|TRBD2|TRBJ2-7|14|-
CSVRAGTSGYEQYF
TGCAGCGTTCGGGCTGGGACTAGCGGGTACGAGCAGTACTTC
>TRBV18|-|TRBJ2-1|17|many
CASSPIQWSDSYNEQFF
TGTGCCAGCTCACCAATCCAATGGAGTGATTCCTACAATGAGCAGTTCTTC
>TRBV25-1|-|TRBJ1-4|14|-
CASSDPGANEKLFF
TGTGCCAGCAGTGACCCTGGGGCTAATGAAAAACTGTTTTTT
>TRBV28|TRBD1|TRBJ1-3|15|many
CASKKGQVSGNTIYF
TGTGCCAGCAAGAAGGGACAGGTCTCTGGAAACACCATATATTTT